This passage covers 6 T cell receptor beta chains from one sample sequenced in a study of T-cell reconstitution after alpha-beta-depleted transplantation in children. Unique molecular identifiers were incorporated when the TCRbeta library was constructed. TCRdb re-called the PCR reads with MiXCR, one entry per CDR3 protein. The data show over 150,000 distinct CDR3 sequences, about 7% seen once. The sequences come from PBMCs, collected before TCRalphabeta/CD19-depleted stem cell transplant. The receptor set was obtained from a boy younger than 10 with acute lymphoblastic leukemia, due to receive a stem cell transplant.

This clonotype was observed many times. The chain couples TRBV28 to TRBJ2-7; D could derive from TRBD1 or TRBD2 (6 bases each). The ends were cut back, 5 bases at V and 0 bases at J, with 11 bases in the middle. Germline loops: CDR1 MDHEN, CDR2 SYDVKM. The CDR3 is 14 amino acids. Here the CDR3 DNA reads TGTGCCAGCAGTGAGGGGGGCCGCTCCTACGAGCAGTACTTC. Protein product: CASSEGGRSYEQYF.

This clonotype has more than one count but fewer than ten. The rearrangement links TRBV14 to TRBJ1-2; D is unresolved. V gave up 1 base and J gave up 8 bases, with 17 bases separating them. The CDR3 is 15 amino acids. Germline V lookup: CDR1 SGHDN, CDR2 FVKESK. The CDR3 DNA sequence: TGTGCCAGCAGCCAAGTACGGGGTCCCTTGGACGGCTACACCTTC. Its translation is CASSQVRGPLDGYTF.

The DNA of the CDR3 is TGCGCCAGCAGCCAAAACCCTTATGAGCAGTTCTTC. Encoded protein: CASSQNPYEQFF. The chain employs TRBV5-1 and TRBJ2-1; D not resolved. Germline V gene sequence: CDR1 SGHRS, CDR2 YFSETQ. The germline V and J ends were trimmed by 4 bases and 8 bases, with 10 bases remaining between them. This CDR3 spans 12 amino acids.

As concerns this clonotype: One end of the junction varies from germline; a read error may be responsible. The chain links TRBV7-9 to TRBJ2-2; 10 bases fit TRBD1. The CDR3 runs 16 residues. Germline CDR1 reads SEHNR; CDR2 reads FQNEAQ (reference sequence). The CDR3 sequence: CPSNDRDRGYTGELFF. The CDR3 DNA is TGTCCCAGCAACGACCGGGACAGGGGCTACACCGGGGAGCTGTTTTTT.

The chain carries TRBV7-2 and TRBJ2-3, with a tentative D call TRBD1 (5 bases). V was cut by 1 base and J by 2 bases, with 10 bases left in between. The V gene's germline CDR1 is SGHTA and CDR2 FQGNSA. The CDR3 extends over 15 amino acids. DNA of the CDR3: TGTGCCAGCAGCTTAGGTCAAGGGGACACAGATACGCAGTATTTT. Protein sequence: CASSLGQGDTDTQYF. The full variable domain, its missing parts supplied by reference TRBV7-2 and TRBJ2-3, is GAGVSQSPSNKVTEKGKDVELRCDPISGHTALYWYRQSLGQGLEFLIYFQGNSAPDKSGLPSDRFSAERTGGSVSTLTIQRTQQEDSAVYLCASSLGQGDTDTQYFGPGTRLTVL.

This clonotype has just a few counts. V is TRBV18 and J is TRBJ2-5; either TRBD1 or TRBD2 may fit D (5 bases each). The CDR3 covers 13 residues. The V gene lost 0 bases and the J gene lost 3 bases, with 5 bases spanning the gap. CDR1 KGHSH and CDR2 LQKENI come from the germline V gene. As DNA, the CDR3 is TGTGCCAGCTCACCACCGGGGGAAGAGACCCAGTACTTC. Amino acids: CASSPPGEETQYF.